Each of the 28 T cell receptor beta chains below was sequenced from the same sample in a study of cytomegalovirus exposure and HLA in healthy donors. Primers for the PCR totalled 60 Vbeta and 13 Jbeta. The method was immunoSEQ multiplex PCR; TCRdb's version includes in-frame clones alone and lacks a portion of them. Of more than 90,000 clones listed, roughly 74% are singletons. Sequences were obtained from PBMCs. These receptors all stem from a woman in her thirties or forties in good health and CMV-seronegative.

The V call is TRBV28, the J call TRBJ2-5, with TRBD2 identical over 12 bases. V was clipped by 7 bases and J by 5 bases; unmatched bases: 11. CDR3 length: 16 amino acids. Germline CDR1 reads MDHEN; CDR2 reads SYDVKM. Here the CDR3 DNA reads TGTGCCAGCACCATACCTAGCGGGGGGGCCCAGGAGACCCAGTACTTC. It specifies CASTIPSGGAQETQYF. The full variable domain, completed using reference TRBV28 and TRBJ2-5, is DVKVTQSSRYLVKRTGEKVFLECVQDMDHENMFWYRQDPGLGLRLIYFSYDVKMKEKGDIPEGYSVSREKKERFSLILESASTNQTSMYLCASTIPSGGAQETQYFGPGTRLLVL.

The gene calls are TRBV20-1 and TRBJ1-1; TRBD1 matches 7 bases. Germline assignment: CDR1 DFQATT and CDR2 SNEGSKA (reference sequence). This CDR3 comprises 10 residues. The CDR3 nucleotides read TGCAGCCCTGGACAGGCTGAAGCTTTCTTT. Encoded protein: CSPGQAEAFF.

The V gene is TRBV15, the J gene TRBJ2-1, with 8 bases aligning to TRBD1. Germline-derived CDR1 and CDR2 are LNHNV and YYDKDF (reference sequence). V lost 3 bases, J lost 3 bases, and 4 bases stayed unmatched. The CDR3 spans 15 residues. CDR3 bases: TGTGCCACCAGCAGTGAAACAGGGGGCTACAATGAGCAGTTCTTC. Translating it yields CATSSETGGYNEQFF. The full variable domain, in which reference TRBV15 and TRBJ2-1 provide the parts outside the CDR3, is DAMVIQNPRYQVTQFGKPVTLSCSQTLNHNVMYWYQQKSSQAPKLLFHYYDKDFNNEADTPDNFQSRRPNTSFCFLDIRSPGLGDTAMYLCATSSETGGYNEQFFGPGTRLTVL.

The chain recombines TRBV6-5 with TRBJ2-7; 7 bases are a match to TRBD1. Germline V gene data show CDR1 as MNHEY and CDR2 as SVGAGI. This CDR3 region has 15 residues. The V gene end was trimmed by 2 bases and the J gene end by 2 bases; junction bases not matched to a gene: 6. The CDR3 reads CASSYETGLTYEQYF. The CDR3 nucleotides are TGTGCCAGCAGTTACGAGACAGGGCTCACCTACGAGCAGTACTTC.

This sequence joins TRBV11-3 and TRBJ1-1; D may be TRBD1 (5 bases). The CDR3 runs 13 residues. CDR1 is SGHNT, CDR2 YENEEA, per germline. Between the trimmed V and J ends, which lost 4 bases and 1 base, there was a span of 7 bases. The CDR3 loop reads CASSYRTNTEAFF. In DNA, the CDR3 is TGTGCCAGCAGCTACAGGACGAACACTGAAGCTTTCTTT.

This clone was counted only a few times. The J gene is TRBJ2-7, the V gene TRBV7-8; no clear D gene. The germline gives CDR1 SGHVS, CDR2 FQNEAQ. The CDR3 is made up of 14 amino acids. Trimming took 10 bases from V and 2 from J, leaving 18 bases between them. CDR3 in DNA: TGTGCCACCTCTGCGTTCCACCCGCCCTACGAGCAGTACTTC. It encodes CATSAFHPPYEQYF.

In this sample, this clone turned up once. This chain joins TRBV11-3 and TRBJ2-7; TRBD2 agrees at 9 bases. Trimming at V came to 4 bases and at J to 8 bases, leaving 3 bases not matched to a gene. Germline V lookup: CDR1 SGHNT, CDR2 YENEEA. This CDR3 comprises 12 residues. In nucleotides, the CDR3 is TGTGCCAGCAGCTCCGGGACTAGCAAGCAGTACTTC. It codes for CASSSGTSKQYF.

CDR3 amino acids: CASRVAGLYEEQFF. CDR3 nucleotides: TGTGCCAGCAGAGTAGCGGGCTTGTACGAAGAGCAGTTCTTC. V and J are TRBV6-5 and TRBJ2-1; TRBD2 matches at 7 bases. This CDR3 has 14 residues. CDR1 MNHEY and CDR2 SVGAGI come from the germline V gene. The ends lost 6 bases at V and 10 bases at J; junction bases unmatched: 12.

The chain carries TRBV19 and TRBJ2-2; 9 nucleotides line up with TRBD1. J lost 6 bases, V lost 3 bases, and 14 bases had no gene match. The CDR3 is 18 residues long. CDR1 and CDR2 (germline): LNHDA, SQIVND (reference sequence). The CDR3 DNA reads TGTGCCAGTAGTATCCCCGGGACAGGGTCTACAGGTGCCGGGGAGCTGTTTTTT. This codes for CASSIPGTGSTGAGELFF.

The V and J genes are TRBV5-1 and TRBJ2-5; 9 bases map to TRBD1. V dropped 4 bases and J dropped 1; count of bases not matched to a gene: 8. CDR1 is SGHRS, CDR2 YFSETQ, per germline. This CDR3 is 16 amino acids long. The DNA for the CDR3 is TGCGCCAGCAGCCCCAGGACAGGGGAAGCCCAAGAGACCCAGTACTTC. It is translated as CASSPRTGEAQETQYF. Supplemented by reference TRBV5-1 and TRBJ2-5, the full variable domain reads KAGVTQTPRYLIKTRGQQVTLSCSPISGHRSVSWYQQTPGQGLQFLFEYFSETQRNKGNFPGRFSGRQFSNSRSEMNVSTLELGDSALYLCASSPRTGEAQETQYFGPGTRLLVL.

The CDR3 reads CASSSGLAGGPRTAPQYEQFF. The CDR3, as DNA: TGTGCCAGCAGTTCTGGACTAGCGGGGGGACCTCGCACTGCGCCACAATATGAGCAGTTCTTC. The chain recombines TRBV27 with TRBJ2-1, with 14 bases that match TRBD2. This CDR3 is built from 21 residues. V trimming: 4 bases; J trimming: 8 bases; junction bases outside the gene matches: 22. Germline V gene sequence: CDR1 MNHEY, CDR2 SMNVEV (reference sequence).

The V call is TRBV11-2, the J call TRBJ2-2; tentatively, D is TRBD1 (6 bases). The germline V and J ends were trimmed by 5 bases and 0 bases, with 13 bases remaining between them. Germline assignment: CDR1 SGHAT and CDR2 FQNNGV. The CDR3 spans 16 residues. CDR3 DNA: TGTGCCAGCAGCCACGTCAGGGGCGCGAACACCGGGGAGCTGTTTTTT. Protein sequence: CASSHVRGANTGELFF.

The chain uses TRBV30 and TRBJ2-5, with TRBD1 as a possible D gene (6 bases). CDR1 is GTSNPN and CDR2 is SVGIG in the germline V gene (reference sequence). Trimming left V 1 base short and J 0 bases short, with 9 bases between. The CDR3 length is 14 residues. CDR3 loop: CAWSEGHYQETQYF. The DNA for the CDR3 is TGTGCCTGGAGTGAGGGACACTACCAAGAGACCCAGTACTTC.

V is TRBV4-2 and J is TRBJ2-1; TRBD2 aligns across 8 bases. The CDR3 contains 15 residues. The J segment lost 3 bases and the V segment lost 3 bases, leaving 4 bases of the junction unmatched. Germline-derived CDR1 and CDR2 are LGHNA and YNFKEQ. CDR3 bases: TGTGCCAGCAGCCAGGAGCTAGCGGGCTACAATGAGCAGTTCTTC. Translation: CASSQELAGYNEQFF.

This clone was seen a few times. The chain has TRBV7-6 and TRBJ2-1; TRBD2 matches 11 bases. Germline lookup yields CDR1 SGHVS and CDR2 FNYEAQ. The CDR3 is made up of 15 amino acids. Losses at the gene ends were 5 bases for V and 2 bases for J; bases not matched to a gene: 2. The chain's CDR3 is CASSGLAGPYNEQFF. CDR3 sequence (DNA): TGTGCCAGCAGCGGACTAGCGGGCCCCTACAATGAGCAGTTCTTC.

The genes are TRBV5-6 and TRBJ2-6; 7 nucleotides align to TRBD1. CDR1 SGHDT and CDR2 YYEEEE come from the germline V gene. CDR3 length equals 15 residues. V was clipped by 1 base and J by 2 bases; unmatched bases: 0. CDR3 amino acids: CASSLTGAGANVLTF. CDR3 DNA sequence: TGTGCCAGCAGCTTGACAGGGGCTGGGGCCAACGTCCTGACTTTC.

The chain employs TRBV6-1 and TRBJ1-4, with D hard to call. The germline V gene encodes CDR1 MNHNS and CDR2 SASEGT. The CDR3 has 17 amino acids. V gave up 0 bases and J gave up 0 bases, with 11 bases separating them. The CDR3 DNA reads as TGTGCCAGCAGTGAAGCCTCGGGAGAGGCAACTAATGAAAAACTGTTTTTT. This translates into CASSEASGEATNEKLFF.

This sequence joins TRBV5-4 and TRBJ1-2; possible D gene TRBD1, 6 bases. The CDR3 has 17 amino acids. Trimming shortened V by 3 bases and J by 0 bases, and 18 bases separated the two germline ends. Germline V gives CDR1 SGHNT, CDR2 YYREEE (reference sequence). CDR3: CASSSTGTIGSNYGYTF. As DNA, the CDR3 is TGTGCCAGCAGCTCAACAGGGACGATCGGGTCTAACTATGGCTACACCTTC.

The chain is built from TRBV5-1 and TRBJ2-3, with 11 bases fitting TRBD2. The CDR3 totals 16 residues. V was clipped by 4 bases and J by 5 bases; unmatched bases: 9. The germline V gene encodes CDR1 SGHRS and CDR2 YFSETQ. CDR3 region: CASSGTGTSGGDTQYF. The CDR3 DNA reads as TGCGCCAGCAGCGGGACCGGGACTAGCGGAGGAGATACGCAGTATTTT.

This clone appeared a single time. V gene TRBV29-1 combines with J gene TRBJ1-1; no firm D call. With 4 bases removed from V and 10 bases from J, the gap between germline ends came to 16 bases. Germline V CDR1 and CDR2: SQVTM, ANQGSEA. There are 12 residues in the CDR3. This CDR3 reads CSVVPGPPGAFF. CDR3 bases: TGCAGCGTTGTACCAGGTCCGCCAGGAGCTTTCTTT.

This clone was counted only a few times. The chain joins TRBV6-5 to TRBJ1-3; no firm D call. Per the germline V gene, CDR1 is MNHEY and CDR2 is SVGAGI. Trimming removed 4 bases at V and 4 bases at J, with 8 bases between. The CDR3 spans 13 residues. The CDR3 here is CASSLPTGNTIYF. The CDR3 region has the DNA TGTGCCAGCAGTTTACCGACAGGAAACACCATATATTTT.

The chain recombines TRBV9 with TRBJ2-3; TRBD2 might be the D (6 bases). Trimming removed 0 bases from V and 3 bases from J, with 23 bases in between. CDR1 is SGDLS, CDR2 YYNGEE, per germline. CDR3 length equals 19 residues. CDR3: CASSVAYTGLIRGTDTQYF. The CDR3 DNA follows: TGTGCCAGCAGCGTAGCCTACACGGGACTTATACGGGGTACAGATACGCAGTATTTT.

The chain uses TRBV15 and TRBJ2-1; D uncertain. Trimming removed 1 base from V and 10 bases from J, with 11 bases in between. CDR3 size: 13 residues. Germline CDR1 and CDR2: LNHNV and YYDKDF (reference sequence). The CDR3 loop reads CATSRVVAGEQFF. In DNA, the CDR3 is TGTGCCACCAGCAGAGTTGTAGCTGGGGAGCAGTTCTTC. Based on the CDR3 plus reference TRBV15 and TRBJ2-1, the full variable domain is DAMVIQNPRYQVTQFGKPVTLSCSQTLNHNVMYWYQQKSSQAPKLLFHYYDKDFNNEADTPDNFQSRRPNTSFCFLDIRSPGLGDTAMYLCATSRVVAGEQFFGPGTRLTVL.

The chain couples TRBV29-1 to TRBJ2-3, with 7 bases identical to TRBD2. CDR3 length: 14 residues. The germline V gene encodes CDR1 SQVTM and CDR2 ANQGSEA. V gave up 4 bases and J gave up 0 bases; unmatched junction bases: 4. Written as DNA, the CDR3 is TGCAGCGTTGCTGGACTAGGAAGCACAGATACGCAGTATTTT. Translation: CSVAGLGSTDTQYF.

The chain employs TRBV6-5 and TRBJ1-2, with 7 bases lining up with TRBD1. Germline CDR1 reads MNHEY; CDR2 reads SVGAGI. V gave up 6 bases and J gave up 8 bases; unmatched junction bases: 12. This CDR3 has 14 residues. The CDR3, as DNA: TGTGCCAGCAGCCCTACTGGGGACAGTCAAGGCTACACCTTC. Translation: CASSPTGDSQGYTF.

The V gene is TRBV19, the J gene TRBJ1-2, with 10 bases aligning to TRBD1. CDR3 length: 17 amino acids. After removal of 7 bases from V and 0 bases from J, the junction contained 11 bases not matched to a gene. CDR1 and CDR2 (germline): LNHDA, SQIVND (reference sequence). CDR3 region: CASTAGTGAPANYGYTF. Written as DNA, the CDR3 is TGTGCCAGTACCGCCGGGACAGGGGCCCCCGCTAACTATGGCTACACCTTC.

This chain connects TRBV6-1 to TRBJ2-3; D might be TRBD2 (5 bases). The V end lost 8 bases, the J end lost 2 bases, and 8 bases lay between the germline ends. This CDR3 is built from 12 residues. The germline gives CDR1 MNHNS, CDR2 SASEGT. DNA for the CDR3: TGTGCCAGCCGGGATGTCACAGATACGCAGTATTTT. This sequence encodes CASRDVTDTQYF.

The CDR3 sequence is CAISEAADTDTQYF. As DNA, the CDR3 is TGTGCCATCAGTGAGGCGGCAGACACAGATACGCAGTATTTT. The chain couples TRBV10-3 to TRBJ2-3, with D uncertain. V was pared by 2 bases and J by 2 bases, with 8 bases between. Per the germline V gene, CDR1 is ENHRY and CDR2 is SYGVKD. The CDR3 is 14 residues long.